Presented here are 31 T cell receptor beta chains from one specimen sequenced in a study of OX40 agonist ivuxolimab in advanced cancers. Using immunoSEQ multiplex PCR, the repertoire was profiled, and TCRdb retains in-frame clones only, with some absent. The repertoire consists of 58,000 or so clones, with approximately 87% occurring once and the leading ten covering approximately 3%. The sample consisted of CD4+ or CD8+ T cells sorted from blood, taken in a trial of the OX40 agonist ivuxolimab. The receptors were gathered from an adult with an advanced solid tumor such as melanoma, head and neck, liver or kidney cancer.

The genes are TRBV6-5 and TRBJ2-7; 8 bases are shared with TRBD1. Germline CDR1 is MNHEY and CDR2 is SVGAGI. Trimming at V came to 2 bases and at J to 6 bases, leaving 3 bases not matched to a gene. The length of the CDR3 is 13 residues. In DNA, the CDR3 is TGTGCCAGCAGTTACCTCCAGGGGGCCGAGCAGTACTTC. It yields the protein CASSYLQGAEQYF.

In this sample, this clone turned up a few times. The V gene is TRBV18, the J gene TRBJ1-2; D perhaps matches TRBD1 (5 bases). Germline CDR1 KGHSH, CDR2 LQKENI. V was clipped by 3 bases and J by 0 bases, with 11 bases between them. The CDR3 is 15 amino acids. CDR3 DNA: TGTGCCAGCTCACCCCGACAGCAAACTAACTATGGCTACACCTTC. Translating it yields CASSPRQQTNYGYTF. Variable domain in full (rest from reference TRBV18 and TRBJ1-2): NAGVMQNPRHLVRRRGQEARLRCSPMKGHSHVYWYRQLPEEGLKFMVYLQKENIIDESGMPKERFSAEFPKEGPSILRIQQVVRGDSAAYFCASSPRQQTNYGYTFGSGTRLTVV.

The count of this clone is one. The genes are TRBV5-8 and TRBJ2-1; a weak D match, TRBD2 (5 bases). The CDR3 runs 11 residues. Trimming took off 1 base at V and 12 bases at J, with 8 bases between the two ends. Germline V gene sequence: CDR1 SGHTS, CDR2 YDEGEE. The CDR3 nucleotides read TGTGCCAGCAGCTTGACGGGGTGGCAGTTCTTC. Translated, it gives CASSLTGWQFF. The full variable domain, rest sourced from reference TRBV5-8 and TRBJ2-1, is EAGVTQSPTHLIKTRGQQATLRCSPISGHTSVYWYQQALGLGLQFLLWYDEGEERNRGNFPPRFSGRQFPNYSSELNVNALELEDSALYLCASSLTGWQFFGPGTRLTVL.

The CDR3 here is CASSPQIWGNTEAFF. DNA for the CDR3: TGTGCCAGCAGCCCTCAGATATGGGGGAACACTGAAGCTTTCTTT. This rearrangement joins TRBV7-2 to TRBJ1-1; D unclear. Trimming cost V 5 bases and J 1 base, with 14 bases left between them. The CDR3 is 15 amino acids. Per germline, CDR1 SGHTA and CDR2 FQGNSA.

This chain joins TRBV7-3 and TRBJ2-7; D may correspond to TRBD1 or TRBD2 (5 bases each). In germline, CDR1 is SGHTA, CDR2 FQGTGA. The CDR3 is 17 amino acids. Trimming stripped 4 bases from V and 3 bases from J, with 22 bases between. CDR3 protein: CASSYRIGGASIYEQYF. The CDR3 region has the DNA TGTGCCAGCAGCTACCGGATTGGGGGAGCGAGTATCTACGAGCAGTACTTC.

The rearrangement uses TRBV10-1 and TRBJ1-2; TRBD1 agrees at 8 bases. Looked up from germline, CDR1 is WNHNN and CDR2 is SYGVQD (reference sequence). The length of the CDR3 is 18 residues. V was pared by 0 bases and J by 4 bases, with 13 bases of the junction left unmatched. CDR3 DNA sequence: TGCGCCAGCAGTGAGTCAGGTCCTAACAGGGGGTCCTCCTATGGCTACACCTTC. Protein: CASSESGPNRGSSYGYTF.

This rearrangement joins TRBV6-6 to TRBJ2-7, with unresolved D. V lost 8 bases and J 0 bases, leaving 14 bases between the germline ends. CDR1 and CDR2 from the germline V gene are MNHNY and SVGAGI (reference sequence). The CDR3 totals 14 residues. CDR3 DNA sequence: TGTGCCAGCTCAACTGGAGCAGACTCCTACGAGCAGTACTTC. The encoded protein is CASSTGADSYEQYF.

The chain carries TRBV6-1 and TRBJ1-6, with D hard to call. The CDR3 covers 15 residues. V was pared by 4 bases and J by 5 bases, with 12 bases between. Germline assignment: CDR1 MNHNS and CDR2 SASEGT. CDR3 protein: CASSAFTADNSPLHF. The CDR3 nucleotides read TGTGCCAGCAGTGCGTTCACAGCCGATAATTCACCCCTCCACTTT.

The CDR3: CASSWDTGNGYTF. The CDR3 nucleotides are TGTGCCAGCAGTTGGGATACAGGGAATGGCTACACCTTC. The V and J genes are TRBV6-5 and TRBJ1-2, with D possibly matching TRBD1 (6 bases). CDR1 and CDR2 from the germline V gene are MNHEY and SVGAGI. Trimming removed 4 bases at V and 6 bases at J, with 12 bases between. The CDR3 is made up of 13 amino acids.

This chain connects TRBV19 to TRBJ2-7, with TRBD2 matching over 8 bases. The CDR3 sequence is 14 residues long. After removal of 7 bases from V and 3 bases from J, the junction contained 8 bases not matched to a gene. Germline V gene lookup returns CDR1 LNHDA and CDR2 SQIVND (reference sequence). The CDR3 sequence is CASKVGGAGYEQYF. The CDR3, as DNA: TGTGCCAGTAAAGTCGGGGGGGCAGGCTACGAGCAGTACTTC.

V usage is TRBV29-1 and J usage is TRBJ2-5, with D possibly matching TRBD1 (6 bases). Germline lookup yields CDR1 SQVTM and CDR2 ANQGSEA. The CDR3 covers 13 residues. The germline V and J ends were trimmed by 0 bases and 5 bases, with 10 bases remaining between them. The CDR3 loop reads CSVEDQGTETQYF. The CDR3 bases are TGCAGCGTTGAAGATCAGGGGACGGAGACCCAGTACTTC.

The chain is built from TRBV28 and TRBJ2-1, with a weak D call TRBD2 (5 bases). V lost 5 bases and J 2 bases, leaving 10 bases between the germline ends. Germline V gene data show CDR1 as MDHEN and CDR2 as SYDVKM. The CDR3 has 14 residues. CDR3: CASSGGPTYNEQFF. The CDR3 DNA sequence: TGTGCCAGCAGTGGAGGACCCACCTACAATGAGCAGTTCTTC.

Only one count was recorded for this clone. The chain links TRBV29-1 to TRBJ2-7; TRBD1 agrees at 7 bases. Germline V gene data show CDR1 as SQVTM and CDR2 as ANQGSEA. The CDR3 runs to 16 residues. The junction had 12 bases not matched to a gene; V was cut back by 4 bases and J by 0 bases. This CDR3 is CSVANFGQESSYEQYF. The CDR3 region has the DNA TGCAGCGTTGCGAACTTTGGACAGGAGAGCTCCTACGAGCAGTACTTC.

The chain links TRBV9 to TRBJ1-3; possibly TRBD1 for D (6 bases). V was trimmed by 4 bases and J by 14 bases, leaving 16 bases between them. This CDR3 comprises 12 residues. Germline-derived CDR1 and CDR2 are SGDLS and YYNGEE. The CDR3 DNA sequence: TGTGCCAGCAGCAAGACAGGACCCGCGTTATATTTT. It is translated as CASSKTGPALYF.

The CDR3 is CASSFRDAGHHGYTF. The DNA for the CDR3 is TGTGCCAGCAGTTTCCGGGACGCAGGGCATCATGGCTACACCTTC. The chain links TRBV28 to TRBJ1-2; maybe TRBD1 (5 bases). V lost 3 bases and J lost 6, with 17 bases in between. CDR1 MDHEN and CDR2 SYDVKM come from the germline V gene. This CDR3 is 15 amino acids long.

The chain recombines TRBV28 with TRBJ2-2; TRBD1 agrees at 8 bases. The CDR3 sequence is 16 residues long. The J segment lost 6 bases and the V segment lost 7 bases, leaving 13 bases of the junction unmatched. Germline V gives CDR1 MDHEN, CDR2 SYDVKM. The CDR3 DNA follows: TGTGCCAGCACCGAACCAGGGGGCGTTAACCCCGGGGAGCTGTTTTTT. Protein product: CASTEPGGVNPGELFF.

DNA of the CDR3: TGTGCCAGCAGCTTGAACAGGGGGCTAAACACCATATATTTT. Translation: CASSLNRGLNTIYF. V gene TRBV5-5 combines with J gene TRBJ1-3; 9 nucleotides match TRBD1. V lost 1 base, J lost 6 bases, and 2 bases stayed unmatched. The CDR3 sequence is 14 residues long. The germline CDR1 and CDR2 sequences are SGHKS and YYEKEE (reference sequence).

The genes are TRBV27 and TRBJ2-3, with TRBD2 matching 11 bases. Germline V gene sequence: CDR1 MNHEY, CDR2 SMNVEV (reference sequence). Losses at the gene ends were 6 bases for V and 3 bases for J; bases not matched to a gene: 8. The CDR3 totals 16 residues. CDR3 residues: CASSPIAGGSTDTQYF. The CDR3 bases are TGTGCCAGCAGCCCAATAGCGGGGGGGTCTACAGATACGCAGTATTTT.

This chain uses TRBV29-1 with TRBJ2-7; perhaps TRBD2 as D (5 bases). V shed 4 bases and J shed 4 bases, with 5 bases lying between them. In germline, CDR1 is SQVTM, CDR2 ANQGSEA. This CDR3 contains 10 residues. CDR3 protein: CSVGEYEQYF. DNA for the CDR3: TGCAGCGTTGGGGAGTACGAGCAGTACTTC.

The rearrangement links TRBV28 to TRBJ2-3, with TRBD1 identical over 7 bases. Unmatched junction bases numbered 12, after V lost 6 bases and J lost 6 bases. Per the germline V gene, CDR1 is MDHEN and CDR2 is SYDVKM. This CDR3 has 15 amino acids. DNA of the CDR3: TGTGCCAGCAGCCCTGTAGACAGGGATGCGGATACGCAGTATTTT. This sequence encodes CASSPVDRDADTQYF.

The chain is built from TRBV18 and TRBJ2-7, with TRBD1 identical over 8 bases. The CDR3 totals 14 residues. Germline-derived CDR1 and CDR2 are KGHSH and LQKENI. V shed 3 bases, J shed 2 bases, and the junction held 3 bases outside the gene matches. CDR3 protein: CASSPRTGTYEQYF. CDR3 coding DNA: TGTGCCAGCTCACCCCGGACAGGGACCTACGAGCAGTACTTC.

This clone was seen only a few times. CDR3 residues: CASAQGGEQYF. The CDR3 DNA is TGTGCCAGCGCTCAGGGCGGCGAGCAGTACTTC. The gene calls are TRBV25-1 and TRBJ2-7; the D gene is possibly TRBD1 (5 bases). This CDR3 has 11 amino acids. Germline V lookup: CDR1 MGHDK, CDR2 SYGVNS. V was pared by 8 bases and J by 6 bases, with 11 bases between.

V is TRBV7-3 and J is TRBJ2-7; 9 positions match TRBD2. This CDR3 spans 13 amino acids. Germline loops: CDR1 SGHTA, CDR2 FQGTGA. Trimming cost V 5 bases and J 6 bases; bases outside gene matches: 5. The CDR3 is CASSPSGGLEQYF. Here the CDR3 DNA reads TGTGCCAGCAGCCCCAGCGGGGGGCTCGAGCAGTACTTC. Supplemented by reference TRBV7-3 and TRBJ2-7, the full variable domain reads GAGVSQTPSNKVTEKGKYVELRCDPISGHTALYWYRQSLGQGPEFLIYFQGTGAADDSGLPNDRFFAVRPEGSVSTLKIQRTERGDSAVYLCASSPSGGLEQYFGPGTRLTVT.

This clone was recorded once. The V call is TRBV11-2, the J call TRBJ2-1, with 7 bases fitting TRBD1. CDR1 SGHAT and CDR2 FQNNGV come from the germline V gene. J lost 10 bases, V lost 5 bases, and 17 bases had no gene match. The CDR3 runs to 16 residues. The CDR3 DNA is TGTGCCAGCAGCCTTAGGTGGGACAGTCGCGCTCAGGAGCAGTTCTTC. It specifies CASSLRWDSRAQEQFF.

The CDR3 region is CASSAQEKETQYF. Here the CDR3 DNA reads TGTGCCAGCAGCGCACAGGAGAAAGAGACCCAGTACTTC. The chain employs TRBV7-2 and TRBJ2-5; D is possibly TRBD1 (5 bases). Trimming pared 5 bases from V and 3 bases from J, leaving 10 bases between. Germline V gene data show CDR1 as SGHTA and CDR2 as FQGNSA. The CDR3 extends over 13 amino acids.

The chain combines TRBV4-1 with TRBJ1-4; no definite D call. The CDR3 is 16 amino acids. Germline-derived CDR1 and CDR2 are MGHRA and YSYEKL. V was shortened by 1 base and J by 0 bases, with 9 bases between the two germline ends. CDR3 bases: TGCGCCAGCAGCCAAGGGACGGTCGCAACTAATGAAAAACTGTTTTTT. As protein: CASSQGTVATNEKLFF.

The chain couples TRBV5-1 to TRBJ1-1; 7 bases fit TRBD1. V lost 3 bases to trimming and J lost 0 bases; unmatched junction nucleotides: 5. This CDR3 has 15 residues. Germline V lookup: CDR1 SGHRS, CDR2 YFSETQ. CDR3 sequence reads: CASSSRGLVNTEAFF. The CDR3, as DNA: TGCGCCAGCAGCTCCAGGGGGTTGGTGAACACTGAAGCTTTCTTT.

This clone was found a few times. The chain joins TRBV28 to TRBJ2-7, with 9 bases lining up with TRBD1. Trimming took 10 bases from V and 3 from J; bases not matched to a gene: 10. The CDR3 is 14 residues long. CDR1 and CDR2 from the germline V gene are MDHEN and SYDVKM. CDR3 nucleotides: TGTGCCACCAGCCCGGGACAGGGCATCTACGAGCAGTACTTC. Translation gives CATSPGQGIYEQYF.

The rearrangement joins TRBV7-2 to TRBJ2-5, with TRBD1 identical over 11 bases. This CDR3 is built from 15 residues. V lost 5 bases, J lost 4 bases, and 6 bases stayed unmatched. Germline CDR1 SGHTA, CDR2 FQGNSA. CDR3 bases: TGTGCCAGCAGCCCCGGGACAGGGGGTGGAGAGACCCAGTACTTC. Amino acid sequence: CASSPGTGGGETQYF.

CDR3 in amino acids: CASSSTTGAGYGYTF. For the CDR3, the DNA is TGTGCCAGCAGCTCTACCACAGGAGCCGGCTATGGCTACACCTTC. This sequence joins TRBV7-9 and TRBJ1-2; perhaps TRBD1 as D (5 bases). This CDR3 has 15 residues. CDR1 is SEHNR, CDR2 FQNEAQ, per germline (reference sequence). Trimming stripped 4 bases from V and 4 bases from J, with 16 bases between.

The chain employs TRBV11-2 and TRBJ1-1; unclear D gene. Deletions cut 4 bases from V and 3 bases from J, with 12 bases between. Germline V gene sequence: CDR1 SGHAT, CDR2 FQNNGV. This CDR3 has 14 residues. The DNA of the CDR3 is TGTGCCAGCAGCTCGTTAGCAGGTTACACTGAAGCTTTCTTT. Residues: CASSSLAGYTEAFF.